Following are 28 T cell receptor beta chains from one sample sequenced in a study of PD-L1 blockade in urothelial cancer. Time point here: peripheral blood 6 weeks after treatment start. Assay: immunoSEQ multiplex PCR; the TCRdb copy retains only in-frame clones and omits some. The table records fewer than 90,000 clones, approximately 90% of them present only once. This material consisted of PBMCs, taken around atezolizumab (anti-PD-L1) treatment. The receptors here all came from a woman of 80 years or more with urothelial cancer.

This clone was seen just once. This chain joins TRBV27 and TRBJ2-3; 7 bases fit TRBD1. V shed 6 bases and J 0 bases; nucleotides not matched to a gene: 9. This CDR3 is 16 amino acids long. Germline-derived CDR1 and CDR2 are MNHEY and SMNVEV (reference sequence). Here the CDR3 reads CASSPTGVASTDTQYF. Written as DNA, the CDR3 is TGTGCCAGCAGCCCTACAGGGGTGGCTAGCACAGATACGCAGTATTTT.

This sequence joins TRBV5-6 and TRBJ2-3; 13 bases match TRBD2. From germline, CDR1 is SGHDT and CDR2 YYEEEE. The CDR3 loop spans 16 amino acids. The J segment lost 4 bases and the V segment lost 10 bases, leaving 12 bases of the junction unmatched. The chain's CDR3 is CAATRTSGSPADTQYF. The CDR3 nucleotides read TGTGCCGCAACACGGACTAGCGGGAGTCCGGCAGATACGCAGTATTTT.

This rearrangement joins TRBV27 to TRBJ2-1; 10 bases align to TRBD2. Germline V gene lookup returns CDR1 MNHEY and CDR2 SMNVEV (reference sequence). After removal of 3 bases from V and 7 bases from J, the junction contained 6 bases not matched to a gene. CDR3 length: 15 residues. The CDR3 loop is CASSFGTSGNNEQFF. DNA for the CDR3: TGTGCCAGCAGTTTTGGCACTAGCGGGAATAATGAGCAGTTCTTC.

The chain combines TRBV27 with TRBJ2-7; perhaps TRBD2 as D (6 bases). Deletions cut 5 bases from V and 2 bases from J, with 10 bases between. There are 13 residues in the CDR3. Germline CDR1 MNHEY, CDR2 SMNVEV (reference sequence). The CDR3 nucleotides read TGTGCCAGCAGTGGTAGCGGACCCTACGAGCAGTACTTC. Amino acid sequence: CASSGSGPYEQYF.

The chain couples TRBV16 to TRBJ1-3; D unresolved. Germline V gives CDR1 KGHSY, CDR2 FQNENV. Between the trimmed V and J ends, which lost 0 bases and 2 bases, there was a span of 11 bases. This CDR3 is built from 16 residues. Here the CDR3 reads CASSQSSGITGNTIYF. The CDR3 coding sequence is TGTGCCAGCAGCCAATCTTCGGGAATCACTGGAAACACCATATATTTT.

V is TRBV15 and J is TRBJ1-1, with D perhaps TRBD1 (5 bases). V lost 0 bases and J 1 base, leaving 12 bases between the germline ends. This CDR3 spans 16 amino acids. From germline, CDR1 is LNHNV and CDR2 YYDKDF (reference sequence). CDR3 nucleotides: TGTGCCACCAGCAGAGATCCAGACAGAGGGAACACTGAAGCTTTCTTT. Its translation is CATSRDPDRGNTEAFF.

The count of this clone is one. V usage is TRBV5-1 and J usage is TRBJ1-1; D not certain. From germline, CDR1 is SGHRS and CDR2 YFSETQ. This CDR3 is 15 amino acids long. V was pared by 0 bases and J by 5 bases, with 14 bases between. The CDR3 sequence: CASSLAPRQWTEAFF. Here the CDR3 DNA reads TGCGCCAGCAGCTTGGCCCCCCGCCAGTGGACTGAAGCTTTCTTT.

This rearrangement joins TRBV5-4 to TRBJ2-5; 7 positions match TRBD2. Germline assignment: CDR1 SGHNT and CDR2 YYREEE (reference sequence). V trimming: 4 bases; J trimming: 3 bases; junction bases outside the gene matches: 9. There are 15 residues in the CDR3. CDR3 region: CASSPVGEGKETQYF. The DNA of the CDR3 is TGTGCCAGCAGCCCCGTGGGGGAGGGAAAAGAGACCCAGTACTTC.

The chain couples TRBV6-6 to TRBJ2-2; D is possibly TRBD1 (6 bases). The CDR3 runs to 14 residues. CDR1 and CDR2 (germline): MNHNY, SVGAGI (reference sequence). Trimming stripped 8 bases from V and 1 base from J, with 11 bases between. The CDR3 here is CASAWGQNTGELFF. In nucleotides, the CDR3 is TGTGCCAGCGCTTGGGGACAGAACACCGGGGAGCTGTTTTTT.

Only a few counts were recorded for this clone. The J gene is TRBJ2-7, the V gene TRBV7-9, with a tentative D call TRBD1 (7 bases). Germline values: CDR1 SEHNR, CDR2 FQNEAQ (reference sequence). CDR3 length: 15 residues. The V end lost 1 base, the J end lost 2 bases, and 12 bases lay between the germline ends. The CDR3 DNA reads TGTGCCAGCAGCTTAGGTGGAGGGGGCCCCTACGAGCAGTACTTC. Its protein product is CASSLGGGGPYEQYF. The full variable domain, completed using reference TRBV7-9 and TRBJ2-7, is DTGVSQNPRHKITKRGQNVTFRCDPISEHNRLYWYRQTLGQGPEFLTYFQNEAQLEKSRLLSDRFSAERPKGSFSTLEIQRTEQGDSAMYLCASSLGGGGPYEQYFGPGTRLTVT.

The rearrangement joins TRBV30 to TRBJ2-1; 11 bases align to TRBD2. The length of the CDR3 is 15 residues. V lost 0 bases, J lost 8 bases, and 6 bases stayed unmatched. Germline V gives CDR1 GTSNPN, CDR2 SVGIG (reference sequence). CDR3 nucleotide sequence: TGTGCCTGGAGTGTTTGGCTAGCGGGAGGTTATGAGCAGTTCTTC. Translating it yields CAWSVWLAGGYEQFF.

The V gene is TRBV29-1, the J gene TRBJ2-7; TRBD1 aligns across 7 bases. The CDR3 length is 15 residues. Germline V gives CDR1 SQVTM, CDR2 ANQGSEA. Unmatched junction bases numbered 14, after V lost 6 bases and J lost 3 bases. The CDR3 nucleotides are TGCAGCGTGACTGAAGGGACAGCGCCCTACTACGAGCAGTACTTC. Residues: CSVTEGTAPYYEQYF.

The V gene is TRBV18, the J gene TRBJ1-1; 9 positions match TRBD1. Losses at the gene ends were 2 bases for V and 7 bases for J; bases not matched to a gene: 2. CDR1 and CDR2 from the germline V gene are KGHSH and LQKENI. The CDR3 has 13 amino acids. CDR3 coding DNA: TGTGCCAGCTCACCAAAGGACAGGGGTGAAGCTTTCTTT. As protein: CASSPKDRGEAFF.

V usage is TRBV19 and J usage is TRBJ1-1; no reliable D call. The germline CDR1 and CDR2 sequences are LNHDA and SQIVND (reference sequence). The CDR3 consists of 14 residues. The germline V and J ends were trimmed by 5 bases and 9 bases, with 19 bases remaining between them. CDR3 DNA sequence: TGTGCCAGTAGTCACCCCGACATCTCCTTCAAAGCTTTCTTT. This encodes CASSHPDISFKAFF.

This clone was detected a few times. In DNA, the CDR3 is TGTGCCAGTAGTATGACAGGTGTTCTTACTGAAGCTTTCTTT. The encoded protein is CASSMTGVLTEAFF. This chain joins TRBV19 and TRBJ1-1, with D possibly TRBD1 on 6 matching bases. Germline CDR1 LNHDA, CDR2 SQIVND (reference sequence). CDR3 length equals 14 residues. V lost 3 bases and J lost 5, with 13 bases in between.

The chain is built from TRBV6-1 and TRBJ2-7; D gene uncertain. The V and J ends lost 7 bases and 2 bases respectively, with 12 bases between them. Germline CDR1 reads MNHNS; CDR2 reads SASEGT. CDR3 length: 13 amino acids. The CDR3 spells CASTQQNTYEQYF. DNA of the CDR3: TGTGCCAGCACCCAACAGAACACCTACGAGCAGTACTTC.

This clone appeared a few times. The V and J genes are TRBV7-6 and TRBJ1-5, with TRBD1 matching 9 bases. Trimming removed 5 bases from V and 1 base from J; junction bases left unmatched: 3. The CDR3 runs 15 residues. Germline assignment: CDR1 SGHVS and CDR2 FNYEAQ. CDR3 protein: CASSAGTGSNQPQHF. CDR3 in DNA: TGTGCCAGCAGCGCCGGGACAGGGAGCAATCAGCCCCAGCATTTT.

CDR3 amino acids: CASSLGRGFINEQFF. The CDR3 nucleotides are TGTGCCAGCAGCTTGGGCAGGGGTTTTATCAATGAGCAGTTCTTC. V is TRBV11-2 and J is TRBJ2-1; perhaps TRBD1 as D (6 bases). The V gene lost 3 bases and the J gene lost 6 bases, with 15 bases spanning the gap. The CDR3 is 15 residues long. Germline V gene sequence: CDR1 SGHAT, CDR2 FQNNGV.

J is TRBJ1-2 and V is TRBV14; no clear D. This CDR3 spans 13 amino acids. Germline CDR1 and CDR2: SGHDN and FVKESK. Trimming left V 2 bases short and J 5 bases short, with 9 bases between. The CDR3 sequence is CASSQRVAYGYTF. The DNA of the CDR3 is TGTGCCAGCAGCCAACGGGTGGCATATGGCTACACCTTC.

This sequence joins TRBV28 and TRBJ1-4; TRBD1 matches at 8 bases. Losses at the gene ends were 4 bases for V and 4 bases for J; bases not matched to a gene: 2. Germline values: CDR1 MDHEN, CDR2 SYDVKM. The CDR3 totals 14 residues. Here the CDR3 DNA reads TGTGCCAGCAGTTCGGGACAGGATAATGAAAAACTGTTTTTT. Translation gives CASSSGQDNEKLFF.

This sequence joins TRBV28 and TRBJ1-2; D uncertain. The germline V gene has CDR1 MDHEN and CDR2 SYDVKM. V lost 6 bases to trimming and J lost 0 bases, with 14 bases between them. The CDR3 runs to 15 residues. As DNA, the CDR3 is TGTGCCAGCAGACACCCTTCTTTCTCTAACTATGGCTACACCTTC. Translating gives CASRHPSFSNYGYTF.

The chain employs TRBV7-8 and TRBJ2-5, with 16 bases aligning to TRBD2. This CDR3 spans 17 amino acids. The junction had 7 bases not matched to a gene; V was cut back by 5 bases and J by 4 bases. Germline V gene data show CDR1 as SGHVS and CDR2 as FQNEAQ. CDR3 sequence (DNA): TGTGCCAGCAGCCCGGGACTAGCGGGAGGGGTGCGAGAGACCCAGTACTTC. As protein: CASSPGLAGGVRETQYF.

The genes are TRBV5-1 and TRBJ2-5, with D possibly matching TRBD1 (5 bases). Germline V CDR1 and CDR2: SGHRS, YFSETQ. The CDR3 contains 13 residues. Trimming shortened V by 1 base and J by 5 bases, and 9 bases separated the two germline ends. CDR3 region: CASSLQGRETQYF. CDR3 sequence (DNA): TGCGCCAGCAGCTTGCAGGGCCGGGAGACCCAGTACTTC.

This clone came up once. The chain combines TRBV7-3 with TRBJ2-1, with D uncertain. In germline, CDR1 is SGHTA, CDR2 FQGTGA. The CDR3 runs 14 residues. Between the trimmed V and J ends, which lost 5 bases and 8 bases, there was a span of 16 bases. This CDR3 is CASSRDPAVDEQFF. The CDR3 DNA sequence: TGTGCCAGCAGCCGTGACCCCGCGGTGGATGAGCAGTTCTTC. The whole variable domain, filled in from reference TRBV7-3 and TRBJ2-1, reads GAGVSQTPSNKVTEKGKYVELRCDPISGHTALYWYRQSLGQGPEFLIYFQGTGAADDSGLPNDRFFAVRPEGSVSTLKIQRTERGDSAVYLCASSRDPAVDEQFFGPGTRLTVL.

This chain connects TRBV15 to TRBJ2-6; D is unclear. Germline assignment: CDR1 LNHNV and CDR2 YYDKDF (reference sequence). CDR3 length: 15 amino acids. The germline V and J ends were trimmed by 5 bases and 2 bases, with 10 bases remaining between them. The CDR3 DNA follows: TGTGCCACCAGCTCGGTGGGCCCTGGGGCCAACGTCCTGACTTTC. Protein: CATSSVGPGANVLTF.

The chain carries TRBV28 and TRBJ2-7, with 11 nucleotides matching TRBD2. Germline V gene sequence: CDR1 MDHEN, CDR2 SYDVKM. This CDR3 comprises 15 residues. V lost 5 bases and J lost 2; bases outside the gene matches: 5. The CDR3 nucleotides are TGTGCCAGCAGTCCGGGGACTAGCGGAGCCTACGAGCAGTACTTC. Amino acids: CASSPGTSGAYEQYF.

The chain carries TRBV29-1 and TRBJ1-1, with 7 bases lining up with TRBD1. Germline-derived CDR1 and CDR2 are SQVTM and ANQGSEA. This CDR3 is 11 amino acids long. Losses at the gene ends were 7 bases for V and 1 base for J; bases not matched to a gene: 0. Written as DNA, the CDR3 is TGCAGCGGGACAGGGAACACTGAAGCTTTCTTT. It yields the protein CSGTGNTEAFF.

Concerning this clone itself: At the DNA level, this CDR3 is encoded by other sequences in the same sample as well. This CDR3 is CASSLRTGEGQPQHF. CDR3 in DNA: TGTGCCAGCAGCTTGAGGACAGGGGAGGGTCAGCCCCAGCATTTT. This chain links TRBV7-2 with TRBJ1-5; 9 bases fit TRBD1. After removal of 3 bases from V and 6 bases from J, the junction contained 6 bases not matched to a gene. CDR3 length: 15 amino acids. Germline CDR1 and CDR2: SGHTA and FQGNSA.